The 31 T cell receptor beta chains below all came from one sample that was sequenced in a study of blood T cell repertoires in COVID-19. Measured with immunoSEQ multiplex PCR; TCRdb has only the in-frame clones, and not every one. The table includes approximately 41,000 clones, over 75% detected once. Sequencing was carried out using peripheral blood. Receptors were obtained from a woman of 80 years or more with acute or convalescent COVID-19.

V and J are TRBV5-1 and TRBJ2-1; TRBD2 agrees at 12 bases. The germline CDR1 and CDR2 sequences are SGHRS and YFSETQ. Trimming removed 3 bases from V and 0 bases from J; junction bases left unmatched: 4. The CDR3 has 17 residues. This CDR3 is CASSSLAGGSSYNEQFF. CDR3 nucleotide sequence: TGCGCCAGCAGCTCTCTAGCGGGGGGGTCCTCCTACAATGAGCAGTTCTTC.

This clone was found once. The chain carries TRBV6-5 and TRBJ1-2; D is ambiguous. This CDR3 contains 11 residues. V dropped 2 bases and J dropped 7 bases, with 5 bases sitting between them. Germline V gene lookup returns CDR1 MNHEY and CDR2 SVGAGI. The CDR3 coding sequence is TGTGCCAGCAGTTACAGCGTTGGCTACACCTTC. Residues: CASSYSVGYTF.

This clone has more than one count but fewer than ten. The chain has TRBV7-6 and TRBJ2-3; possibly TRBD1 for D (6 bases). This CDR3 region has 16 residues. The germline CDR1 and CDR2 sequences are SGHVS and FNYEAQ. V was trimmed by 4 bases and J by 1 base, leaving 15 bases between them. As DNA, the CDR3 is TGTGCCAGCAGCTCGGACAGTAAGGGAGGCACAGATACGCAGTATTTT. Protein product: CASSSDSKGGTDTQYF.

V and J are TRBV10-3 and TRBJ1-6; no clear D. Germline-derived CDR1 and CDR2 are ENHRY and SYGVKD. CDR3 size: 13 residues. Trimming took off 4 bases at V and 5 bases at J, with 6 bases between the two ends. The CDR3 protein is CAISGENNSPLHF. CDR3 nucleotides: TGTGCCATCAGTGGAGAGAATAATTCACCCCTCCACTTT.

The chain uses TRBV28 and TRBJ1-5; D not certain. The CDR3 is 15 amino acids. With 5 bases removed from V and 2 bases from J, the gap between germline ends came to 13 bases. Looked up from germline, CDR1 is MDHEN and CDR2 is SYDVKM. The CDR3, as DNA: TGTGCCAGCAGTACGTCCCTTGCAGGCAATCAGCCCCAGCATTTT. Amino acid sequence: CASSTSLAGNQPQHF.

The chain couples TRBV7-6 to TRBJ1-3, with a tentative D call TRBD1 (6 bases). Between the trimmed V and J ends, which lost 5 bases and 0 bases, there was a span of 17 bases. CDR1 and CDR2 from the germline V gene are SGHVS and FNYEAQ. The CDR3 contains 17 residues. Here the CDR3 reads CASSNWSEGVSGNTIYF. For the CDR3, the DNA is TGTGCCAGCAGCAACTGGTCCGAGGGGGTCTCTGGAAACACCATATATTTT. Filled out from reference TRBV7-6 and TRBJ1-3, the complete variable domain reads GAGVSQSPRYKVTKRGQDVALRCDPISGHVSLYWYRQALGQGPEFLTYFNYEAQQDKSGLPNDRFSAERPEGSISTLTIQRTEQRDSAMYRCASSNWSEGVSGNTIYFGEGSWLTVV.

The chain combines TRBV6-6 with TRBJ1-3; D is possibly TRBD1 (6 bases). CDR3 size: 19 residues. Germline values: CDR1 MNHNY, CDR2 SVGAGI (reference sequence). V was trimmed by 5 bases and J by 0 bases, leaving 23 bases between them. The CDR3 sequence is CASSPFPGGAHFSGNTIYF. In DNA, the CDR3 is TGTGCCAGCAGTCCCTTCCCCGGGGGGGCGCACTTCTCTGGAAACACCATATATTTT.

The chain uses TRBV3-1 (or the pseudogene TRBV3-2) and TRBJ1-4; D is unresolved. V dropped 0 bases and J dropped 11 bases, with 13 bases sitting between them. There are 14 residues in the CDR3. Germline lookup yields CDR1 LGHDT and CDR2 YNNKEL (reference sequence). The CDR3 reads CASSQDRSTAKLFF. CDR3 sequence (DNA): TGTGCCAGCAGCCAAGACAGGTCGACGGCGAAACTGTTTTTT.

V and J are TRBV6-5 and TRBJ1-6; 7 nucleotides match TRBD1. Trimming cost V 2 bases and J 6 bases; bases outside gene matches: 1. The CDR3 loop spans 14 amino acids. Germline lookup yields CDR1 MNHEY and CDR2 SVGAGI. CDR3 loop: CASSYGTANSPLHF. The CDR3 DNA reads TGTGCCAGCAGTTACGGGACAGCTAATTCACCCCTCCACTTT.

The genes are TRBV4-3 and TRBJ1-1; 7 bases line up with TRBD1. The CDR3 contains 14 residues. Unmatched junction bases numbered 5, after V lost 0 bases and J lost 7 bases. Germline loops: CDR1 LGHNA, CDR2 YSLEER. The CDR3 sequence is CASSQDYDRDEAFF. The CDR3 DNA is TGCGCCAGCAGCCAAGATTACGACAGGGATGAAGCTTTCTTT.

V is TRBV11-2 and J is TRBJ2-3, with TRBD1 matching 10 bases. Germline CDR1 and CDR2: SGHAT and FQNNGV. The CDR3 covers 15 residues. V lost 4 bases to trimming and J lost 4 bases; unmatched junction nucleotides: 5. As DNA, the CDR3 is TGTGCCAGCAGCTATGGACAGGGGGGGGCAGATACGCAGTATTTT. This encodes CASSYGQGGADTQYF.

The rearrangement joins TRBV5-1 to TRBJ2-1; possible D gene TRBD2, 6 bases. Germline CDR1 is SGHRS and CDR2 is YFSETQ. This CDR3 is built from 15 residues. The V gene lost 4 bases and the J gene lost 0 bases, with 11 bases spanning the gap. Here the CDR3 reads CASSPEGNSYNEQFF. The CDR3 DNA is TGCGCCAGCAGCCCGGAGGGTAACTCCTACAATGAGCAGTTCTTC.

The chain combines TRBV5-1 with TRBJ1-2, with D uncertain. Trimming removed 3 bases from V and 5 bases from J, with 11 bases in between. Germline-derived CDR1 and CDR2 are SGHRS and YFSETQ. The CDR3 runs to 13 residues. The CDR3 sequence: CASSSLTEYGYTF. The CDR3 nucleotides read TGCGCCAGCAGCTCCCTTACAGAGTATGGCTACACCTTC.

The chain is built from TRBV5-1 and TRBJ1-6; 7 nucleotides align to TRBD1. The trim removed 4 bases at V and 7 bases at J, leaving 5 bases unmatched. Per germline, CDR1 SGHRS and CDR2 YFSETQ. The CDR3 extends over 14 amino acids. CDR3: CASSGGQENSPLHF. The CDR3 DNA reads as TGCGCCAGCAGCGGCGGACAGGAAAATTCACCCCTCCACTTT.

The J gene is TRBJ2-2, the V gene TRBV4-2; D may be TRBD2 (6 bases). This CDR3 contains 17 residues. The germline V and J ends were trimmed by 4 bases and 3 bases, with 18 bases remaining between them. In germline, CDR1 is LGHNA, CDR2 YNFKEQ. The CDR3 loop is CASSPEPGSLDTGELFF. The CDR3 nucleotides are TGTGCCAGCAGCCCAGAGCCCGGGAGCCTAGACACCGGGGAGCTGTTTTTT.

The chain joins TRBV18 to TRBJ1-6, with 7 bases identical to TRBD1. J was trimmed by 7 bases and V by 4 bases; bases with no gene match: 7. CDR3 length equals 15 residues. Per the germline V gene, CDR1 is KGHSH and CDR2 is LQKENI. DNA of the CDR3: TGTGCCAGCTCACAAGGGACAGCCCTAAATTCACCCCTCCACTTT. Translating gives CASSQGTALNSPLHF.

The rearrangement joins TRBV11-2 to TRBJ2-3; 8 nucleotides agree with TRBD2. Germline V gives CDR1 SGHAT, CDR2 FQNNGV. J gave up 3 bases and V 0 bases, and 8 bases lay outside the gene matches. The CDR3 spans 17 residues. CDR3 DNA sequence: TGTGCCAGCAGCTTAGATCCCGGCGGGGGGCCAACAGATACGCAGTATTTT. It is translated as CASSLDPGGGPTDTQYF.

V gene TRBV7-3 combines with J gene TRBJ2-1, with D unclear. V was clipped by 8 bases and J by 3 bases, with 14 bases between them. CDR3 length equals 14 residues. CDR1 is SGHTA, CDR2 FQGTGA, per germline. The CDR3 protein is CASSPPGIYNEQFF. The CDR3 region has the DNA TGTGCCAGCTCCCCTCCGGGTATCTACAATGAGCAGTTCTTC.

This clone was seen only a few times. V and J are TRBV19 and TRBJ2-5, with D unresolved. V lost 8 bases to trimming and J lost 3 bases, with 13 bases between them. This CDR3 spans 13 amino acids. Germline CDR1 LNHDA, CDR2 SQIVND (reference sequence). The CDR3 region is CASLRRVKETQYF. CDR3 DNA: TGTGCCAGTTTGAGGAGAGTGAAAGAGACCCAGTACTTC.

V and J are TRBV5-5 and TRBJ2-1, with 8 bases that match TRBD2. The CDR3 length is 15 residues. V lost 6 bases to trimming and J lost 1 base; unmatched junction nucleotides: 6. Germline CDR1 reads SGHKS; CDR2 reads YYEKEE (reference sequence). The CDR3 DNA sequence: TGTGCCAGCACCCCCGGGGGGGCGTCCTACAATGAGCAGTTCTTC. It translates to CASTPGGASYNEQFF.

A few counts support this clone. The chain employs TRBV30 and TRBJ1-5; a weak D match, TRBD1 (5 bases). Per germline, CDR1 GTSNPN and CDR2 SVGIG (reference sequence). Trimming removed 1 base from V and 0 bases from J, with 19 bases in between. This CDR3 contains 18 residues. The CDR3 sequence: CAWSADTIGGLSNQPQHF. In DNA, the CDR3 is TGTGCCTGGAGTGCGGACACTATTGGAGGGCTTAGCAATCAGCCCCAGCATTTT.

The genes are TRBV5-1 and TRBJ2-1; 7 bases are a match to TRBD2. The CDR3 totals 18 residues. Trimming took 0 bases from V and 1 from J; bases not matched to a gene: 10. Germline CDR1 is SGHRS and CDR2 is YFSETQ. CDR3 nucleotides: TGCGCCAGCAGCTTGGTCCCTCCTAGCGGTGAATCCTACAATGAGCAGTTCTTC. This sequence encodes CASSLVPPSGESYNEQFF.

The chain's CDR3 is CASSPYSGANNEQFF. As DNA, the CDR3 is TGTGCCAGCAGCCCTTATAGCGGGGCTAATAATGAGCAGTTCTTC. The chain employs TRBV11-2 and TRBJ2-1; 8 nucleotides align to TRBD2. Germline lookup yields CDR1 SGHAT and CDR2 FQNNGV. V was clipped by 5 bases and J by 7 bases; unmatched bases: 10. The CDR3 extends over 15 amino acids.

The chain employs TRBV6-2 or TRBV6-3 and TRBJ1-6; weak D call: TRBD1 (5 bases). This CDR3 contains 13 residues. In germline, CDR1 is MNHEY, CDR2 SVGEGT. The V end was cut by 4 bases, the J end by 8 bases, with 9 bases between. This chain's CDR3 is CASSFQGDSPLHF. CDR3 coding DNA: TGTGCCAGCAGTTTTCAGGGTGATTCACCCCTCCACTTT.

The chain recombines TRBV24-1 with TRBJ2-1; 14 nucleotides match TRBD2. V was clipped by 4 bases and J by 7 bases; unmatched bases: 8. This CDR3 has 17 amino acids. The germline V gene has CDR1 KGHDR and CDR2 SFDVKD. CDR3: CATSDGLAGGRSNEQFF. CDR3 nucleotides: TGTGCCACCAGTGACGGACTAGCGGGGGGTAGGTCGAATGAGCAGTTCTTC.

This chain connects TRBV18 to TRBJ2-7; the match to TRBD1 covers 10 bases. J lost 4 bases, V lost 3 bases, and 12 bases had no gene match. CDR3 size: 17 residues. The germline gives CDR1 KGHSH, CDR2 LQKENI. The DNA of the CDR3 is TGTGCCAGCTCACCTAGAGACAGGGGGCTAGGGACATACGAGCAGTACTTC. This codes for CASSPRDRGLGTYEQYF.

The chain links TRBV7-9 to TRBJ1-2; D gene uncertain. The CDR3 runs 14 residues. V gave up 5 bases and J gave up 5 bases, with 15 bases separating them. The V gene's germline CDR1 is SEHNR and CDR2 FQNEAQ (reference sequence). CDR3 sequence (DNA): TGTGCCAGCAGCCTGCCCGGAGATCCGTATGGCTACACCTTC. This translates into CASSLPGDPYGYTF.

This clone was detected once. This chain uses TRBV7-2 with TRBJ2-7, with TRBD2 matching over 7 bases. V was clipped by 4 bases and J by 0 bases; unmatched bases: 12. Looked up from germline, CDR1 is SGHTA and CDR2 is FQGNSA. The CDR3 consists of 17 residues. CDR3 coding DNA: TGTGCCAGCAGCTCGTCAATGGGCGGGGGAAACTCCTACGAGCAGTACTTC. This sequence encodes CASSSSMGGGNSYEQYF.

V is TRBV5-6 and J is TRBJ1-2, with TRBD1 matching over 9 bases. Germline lookup yields CDR1 SGHDT and CDR2 YYEEEE. V lost 2 bases, J lost 5 bases, and 1 base stayed unmatched. This CDR3 spans 13 amino acids. CDR3 in amino acids: CASSFGQGYGYTF. Here the CDR3 DNA reads TGTGCCAGCAGCTTCGGACAGGGGTATGGCTACACCTTC.

The chain carries TRBV2 and TRBJ2-1; 10 nucleotides align to TRBD2. Germline trimming cut 5 bases from V and 5 bases from J; bases unmatched to any gene: 0. Germline V gene data show CDR1 as SNHLY and CDR2 as FYNNEI. The CDR3 sequence is 13 residues long. CDR3 in DNA: TGTGCCAGCAGTAGCGGGGGGGACAATGAGCAGTTCTTC. Translating gives CASSSGGDNEQFF.

This chain uses TRBV3-1 (or the pseudogene TRBV3-2) with TRBJ1-4; D possibly corresponds to TRBD1 (6 bases). Trimming left V 0 bases short and J 2 bases short, with 10 bases between. The CDR3 has 16 amino acids. Germline CDR1 reads LGHDT; CDR2 reads YNNKEL (reference sequence). This CDR3 reads CASSQESRGTNEKLFF. The DNA for the CDR3 is TGTGCCAGCAGCCAAGAGTCCAGGGGCACTAATGAAAAACTGTTTTTT.